The 7 T cell receptor beta chains below come from one sample, sequenced in a study of blood T cell repertoires in COVID-19. TCRdb's table, derived via immunoSEQ multiplex PCR, lists solely in-frame clones and lacks some. This repertoire shows approximately 300,000 clones, around four fifths found once; its top ten account for around 3.7%. The sequencing sample was made of peripheral blood. The source of these receptors is a woman aged 45-59 years with active or convalescent COVID-19.

The chain has TRBV7-8 and TRBJ2-2; maybe TRBD1 (5 bases). CDR1 is SGHVS and CDR2 is FQNEAQ in the germline V gene. The CDR3 sequence is 16 residues long. V was trimmed by 5 bases and J by 1 base, leaving 14 bases between them. The CDR3 bases are TGTGCCAGCAGCCCTAGGTCAGGGATGAACACCGGGGAGCTGTTTTTT. This codes for CASSPRSGMNTGELFF.

The rearrangement links TRBV5-4 to TRBJ2-7, with 7 bases that match TRBD2. This CDR3 region has 15 residues. Germline values: CDR1 SGHNT, CDR2 YYREEE (reference sequence). The trim removed 0 bases at V and 3 bases at J, leaving 6 bases unmatched. In nucleotides, the CDR3 is TGTGCCAGCAGCTTGGGTCTAGCGGTTGGCTACGAGCAGTACTTC. Translation gives CASSLGLAVGYEQYF.

CDR3 sequence: CSVASGGVGEQFF. For the CDR3, the DNA is TGCAGCGTTGCTAGCGGCGGAGTCGGGGAGCAGTTCTTC. The chain has TRBV29-1 and TRBJ2-1, with 7 bases that match TRBD2. Germline V CDR1 and CDR2: SQVTM, ANQGSEA. The CDR3 totals 13 residues. The V segment lost 4 bases and the J segment 10 bases; nucleotides outside the gene matches: 10.

The CDR3 here is CASSSSAGVATDTQYF. The DNA of the CDR3 is TGTGCCAGCAGTTCATCAGCGGGAGTTGCAACAGATACGCAGTATTTT. V and J are TRBV27 and TRBJ2-3; 8 bases agree with TRBD2. Germline trimming cut 4 bases from V and 3 bases from J; bases unmatched to any gene: 9. The V gene's germline CDR1 is MNHEY and CDR2 SMNVEV (reference sequence). The CDR3 contains 16 residues.

V is TRBV2 and J is TRBJ1-1; possible D gene TRBD1, 5 bases. V was pared by 3 bases and J by 0 bases, with 17 bases between. Germline-derived CDR1 and CDR2 are SNHLY and FYNNEI. The CDR3 runs 17 residues. The CDR3 reads CASSEIGHTSMNTEAFF. CDR3 in DNA: TGTGCCAGCAGTGAGATTGGACACACTTCCATGAACACTGAAGCTTTCTTT.

This chain links TRBV2 with TRBJ2-3; D is perhaps TRBD2 (6 bases). This CDR3 comprises 17 residues. CDR1 and CDR2 from the germline V gene are SNHLY and FYNNEI. Trimming took 2 bases from V and 2 from J, leaving 17 bases between them. CDR3 DNA sequence: TGTGCCAGCAGTGAACGCCGGGAGAGTACACTCACAGATACGCAGTATTTT. It is translated as CASSERRESTLTDTQYF.

The J gene is TRBJ2-7, the V gene TRBV11-2; 9 bases match TRBD2. The CDR3 spans 14 residues. The germline gives CDR1 SGHAT, CDR2 FQNNGV. V lost 5 bases, J lost 3 bases, and 5 bases stayed unmatched. The CDR3 here is CASSLLAGGYEQYF. Written as DNA, the CDR3 is TGTGCCAGCAGCCTACTAGCGGGTGGCTACGAGCAGTACTTC.